Below are 16 T cell receptor beta chains sequenced from a single sample in a study of blood T cell repertoires in COVID-19 (dated by TCRdb to 2019 to 2021). Library creation used the immunoSEQ multiplex PCR assay. Not all clones reach the TCRdb copy of this immuneACCESS table, which keeps in-frame sequences only. Checked studies attribute under half of the gap to unresolved V genes and leave the rest unexplained. The sample table holds tens of thousands of clones, of which about 85% were seen once. Jointly, the top ten make up under 6% of the sample. The sequenced sample consisted of peripheral blood. These receptor sequences come from a man older than 75 with acute or convalescent COVID-19.

The chain has TRBV11-3 and TRBJ2-7; possible D gene TRBD2, 7 bases. The CDR3 runs to 13 residues. Per germline, CDR1 SGHNT and CDR2 YENEEA. Trimming shortened V by 5 bases and J by 5 bases, and 13 bases separated the two germline ends. The CDR3 spells CASSARGGDEQYF. The DNA of the CDR3 is TGTGCCAGCAGCGCGAGGGGGGGGGACGAGCAGTACTTC.

The chain is built from TRBV11-2 and TRBJ2-1, with TRBD2 matching 13 bases. The CDR3 has 16 amino acids. V lost 5 bases to trimming and J lost 5 bases; unmatched junction nucleotides: 6. Germline assignment: CDR1 SGHAT and CDR2 FQNNGV. CDR3 region: CASSPGTSGANNEQFF. The CDR3 bases are TGTGCCAGCAGCCCCGGGACTAGCGGGGCCAACAATGAGCAGTTCTTC.

The chain combines TRBV10-1 with TRBJ2-5; D is ambiguous. CDR1 is WNHNN and CDR2 is SYGVQD in the germline V gene (reference sequence). This CDR3 is 13 amino acids long. V was cut by 5 bases and J by 4 bases, with 11 bases left in between. In DNA, the CDR3 is TGCGCCAGCAGTTTCAACAGCAGAGAGACCCAGTACTTC. Translating it yields CASSFNSRETQYF.

This clone occurred once. The rearrangement links TRBV29-1 to TRBJ2-1; 8 nucleotides line up with TRBD1. The germline gives CDR1 SQVTM, CDR2 ANQGSEA. V lost 6 bases, J lost 2 bases, and 6 bases stayed unmatched. The CDR3 totals 14 residues. In DNA form, the CDR3 reads TGCAGCGTCAAGGACAGGGAACCCTACAATGAGCAGTTCTTC. Residues: CSVKDREPYNEQFF.

This chain joins TRBV28 and TRBJ1-6; D gene uncertain. With 2 bases removed from V and 7 bases from J, the gap between germline ends came to 12 bases. Germline assignment: CDR1 MDHEN and CDR2 SYDVKM. The CDR3 runs 15 residues. The CDR3 loop reads CASSLGWQANSPLHF. The CDR3 nucleotides are TGTGCCAGCAGTTTAGGATGGCAGGCAAATTCACCCCTCCACTTT.

The V and J genes are TRBV24-1 and TRBJ1-1; D is uncertain. Germline V lookup: CDR1 KGHDR, CDR2 SFDVKD. The CDR3 runs to 13 residues. V lost 2 bases to trimming and J lost 7 bases, with 10 bases between them. The CDR3 DNA reads as TGTGCCACCAGTGATTATACAGAGTTTGAAGCTTTCTTT. Residues: CATSDYTEFEAFF.

V usage is TRBV19 and J usage is TRBJ2-7; a possible D gene is TRBD2 (6 bases). The germline V gene encodes CDR1 LNHDA and CDR2 SQIVND (reference sequence). Trimming left V 1 base short and J 4 bases short, with 23 bases between. The CDR3 runs to 18 residues. CDR3 nucleotide sequence: TGTGCCAGTAGTATAGTGTTTAGCGGCCCCTTCGGCAAATACGAGCAGTACTTC. As protein: CASSIVFSGPFGKYEQYF.

J is TRBJ2-7 and V is TRBV29-1; TRBD1 agrees at 7 bases. This CDR3 contains 12 residues. Germline V CDR1 and CDR2: SQVTM, ANQGSEA. J was trimmed by 7 bases and V by 3 bases; bases with no gene match: 6. CDR3 DNA: TGCAGCGTTGAGACAGGGACGCGAGAGCAGTACTTC. Encoded protein: CSVETGTREQYF.

This chain links TRBV5-1 with TRBJ1-1, with 9 bases lining up with TRBD1. The germline CDR1 and CDR2 sequences are SGHRS and YFSETQ. CDR3 size: 14 residues. The ends lost 2 bases at V and 5 bases at J; junction bases unmatched: 4. The CDR3 nucleotides are TGCGCCAGCAGCTTACAGGGGGCGCAGACTGAAGCTTTCTTT. It is translated as CASSLQGAQTEAFF.

The CDR3 nucleotides are TGTGCCACCAGTGATTTCCAGGGGGTAAGGGCTTTCTTT. Its protein is CATSDFQGVRAFF. The chain joins TRBV24-1 to TRBJ1-1; 7 nucleotides match TRBD1. The trim removed 1 base at V and 11 bases at J, leaving 6 bases unmatched. The CDR3 sequence is 13 residues long. From germline, CDR1 is KGHDR and CDR2 SFDVKD.

The rearrangement joins TRBV19 to TRBJ2-7; 12 bases map to TRBD2. V shed 5 bases and J 0 bases; nucleotides not matched to a gene: 5. Germline CDR1 is LNHDA and CDR2 is SQIVND (reference sequence). The CDR3 length is 16 residues. The CDR3 region has the DNA TGTGCCAGTAGTCCTCGGACTAGCGGGATCTCCTACGAGCAGTACTTC. This codes for CASSPRTSGISYEQYF.

V gene TRBV5-1 combines with J gene TRBJ2-7, with a tentative D call TRBD1 (6 bases). V was trimmed by 4 bases and J by 2 bases, leaving 16 bases between them. In germline, CDR1 is SGHRS, CDR2 YFSETQ. The CDR3 consists of 15 residues. In nucleotides, the CDR3 is TGCGCCAGCAGCCAAGCTCGACAGGTTCCCTACGAGCAGTACTTC. The encoded protein is CASSQARQVPYEQYF.

The genes are TRBV6-2 or TRBV6-3 and TRBJ2-7; 7 bases match TRBD1. V shed 2 bases and J 4 bases; nucleotides not matched to a gene: 14. Germline CDR1 MNHEY, CDR2 SVGEGT. CDR3 length: 17 residues. The CDR3 protein is CASSYGRATGLSYEQYF. The CDR3 nucleotides read TGTGCCAGCAGTTACGGGCGCGCGACAGGGTTGTCGTACGAGCAGTACTTC.

This clone was observed a single time. The V call is TRBV27, the J call TRBJ2-1; TRBD2 might be the D (8 bases). CDR3 length: 17 amino acids. Between the trimmed V and J ends, which lost 5 bases and 4 bases, there was a span of 21 bases. The germline gives CDR1 MNHEY, CDR2 SMNVEV (reference sequence). In nucleotides, the CDR3 is TGTGCCAGCAGTACACAGGGGACTAGAGGCAATTACAATGAGCAGTTCTTC. It specifies CASSTQGTRGNYNEQFF.

The rearrangement uses TRBV6-4 and TRBJ2-7; possible D gene TRBD2, 6 bases. This CDR3 has 17 residues. Trimming removed 0 bases at V and 4 bases at J, with 19 bases between. CDR1 and CDR2 from the germline V gene are MRHNA and SNTAGT. Here the CDR3 reads CASSDSPRSGGEYEQYF. The CDR3 nucleotides read TGTGCCAGCAGTGACTCGCCCCGTAGCGGAGGGGAATACGAGCAGTACTTC.

In its sample, this clone was seen a few times. The rearrangement links TRBV19 to TRBJ1-2, with no clear D. This CDR3 has 12 residues. CDR1 and CDR2 from the germline V gene are LNHDA and SQIVND (reference sequence). Trimming took off 3 bases at V and 4 bases at J, with 6 bases between the two ends. The CDR3 region is CASSIAGYGYTF. The CDR3 DNA is TGTGCCAGTAGTATCGCGGGCTATGGCTACACCTTC.